The 7 T cell receptor beta chains in this list originate from one sample, sequenced in a study of human T cells and chemical hapten exposure. TCRdb passed the RACE reads through MiXCR, listing each CDR3 protein once. In the table there are roughly 360,000 distinct CDR3 sequences, roughly 4.8% of which are singletons. Time point in this sample: patch test 1, 2 weeks after DPC sensitization. Treatment indicated: therapeutic diphenylcyclopropenone sensitization with weekly scalp DPC. Here the sequenced sample was whole blood, taken in connection with sensitization to the hapten diphenylcyclopropenone (DPC). These TCRs come from a woman aged 45-60 years with alopecia areata. Some clones in this sample may be carry-over from other donors' samples.

The gene calls are TRBV20-1 and TRBJ2-7; no reliable D call. Germline V gene lookup returns CDR1 DFQATT and CDR2 SNEGSKA (reference sequence). The CDR3 spans 12 residues. Between the trimmed V and J ends, which lost 6 bases and 5 bases, there was a span of 14 bases. CDR3: CSALMRGDEQYF. CDR3 nucleotides: TGCAGTGCCCTAATGCGAGGAGACGAGCAGTACTTC.

Ten or more counts support this clonotype. The chain has TRBV10-3 and TRBJ2-1; 10 positions match TRBD2. Germline V lookup: CDR1 ENHRY, CDR2 SYGVKD. J lost 9 bases, V lost 0 bases, and 5 bases had no gene match. The CDR3 is made up of 15 amino acids. The DNA of the CDR3 is TGTGCCATCAGTGAGTCCCGACTAGCGGGCGCTGAGCAGTTCTTC. Protein product: CAISESRLAGAEQFF.

This clonotype has ten or more counts. The V gene is TRBV6-5, the J gene TRBJ2-1, with D tentatively TRBD1 (6 bases). The CDR3 is 13 amino acids. V dropped 8 bases and J dropped 0 bases, with 8 bases sitting between them. Germline V CDR1 and CDR2: MNHEY, SVGAGI. The CDR3 reads CASGGSSYNEQFF. CDR3 in DNA: TGTGCCAGCGGGGGCTCCTCCTACAATGAGCAGTTCTTC.

The rearrangement links TRBV3-1 to TRBJ2-7, with D tentatively TRBD1 or TRBD2 (5 bases each). The CDR3 has 16 amino acids. Germline V gene data show CDR1 as LGHDT and CDR2 as YNNKEL (reference sequence). V was pared by 4 bases and J by 2 bases, with 18 bases between. CDR3 in DNA: TGTGCCAGCAGCCCGCACCTGAGGGGAAACCCCTACGAGCAGTACTTC. Amino acid sequence: CASSPHLRGNPYEQYF.

This clonotype was detected many times. This sequence joins TRBV5-1 and TRBJ2-1; TRBD2 matches at 14 bases. This CDR3 region has 17 residues. Unmatched junction bases numbered 10, after V lost 3 bases and J lost 8 bases. The germline gives CDR1 SGHRS, CDR2 YFSETQ. The CDR3 DNA reads TGCGCCAGCAGCTCGAAACGACTAGCGGGGGGGCTCGATGAGCAGTTCTTC. Translating gives CASSSKRLAGGLDEQFF.

This clonotype was counted ten times or more. The rearrangement uses TRBV6-5 and TRBJ2-2; unclear D gene. There are 17 residues in the CDR3. Trimming removed 2 bases from V and 6 bases from J, with 19 bases in between. Germline CDR1 is MNHEY and CDR2 is SVGAGI. The CDR3 sequence is CASSYLPSQMVAGELFF. The CDR3 nucleotides read TGTGCCAGCAGTTACCTCCCCAGCCAGATGGTTGCCGGGGAGCTGTTTTTT.

In this sample, this clonotype turned up many times. The chain joins TRBV29-1 to TRBJ1-1; unclear D gene. Germline V gene sequence: CDR1 SQVTM, CDR2 ANQGSEA. V was cut by 4 bases and J by 1 base, with 4 bases left in between. The CDR3 extends over 11 amino acids. Here the CDR3 reads CSVVWNTEAFF. CDR3 sequence (DNA): TGCAGCGTTGTCTGGAACACTGAAGCTTTCTTT.